This entry lists 21 T cell receptor beta chains sequenced from one sample in a study of early T cells in non-severe SARS-CoV-2 infection. TCRdb itself ran the 5' RACE reads through MiXCR, one entry per CDR3 protein. This sample has 50,000 to 55,000 distinct CDR3 sequences, with more than 9% found just once. The sequenced sample was whole blood. The source of these receptors is an adult who was a healthcare worker with PCR-confirmed SARS-CoV-2 infection or an uninfected control (not recorded which).

This clonotype was seen only a few times. The chain joins TRBV7-2 to TRBJ2-1; D not resolved. This CDR3 is 12 amino acids long. Germline V gene lookup returns CDR1 SGHTA and CDR2 FQGNSA. Trimming pared 2 bases from V and 9 bases from J, leaving 8 bases between. This chain's CDR3 is CASSLMSIEQFF. Written as DNA, the CDR3 is TGTGCCAGCAGCTTAATGAGTATTGAGCAGTTCTTC.

The sample holds a few counts of this clonotype. The genes are TRBV13 and TRBJ2-1, with 8 bases that match TRBD2. The CDR3 consists of 15 residues. Germline assignment: CDR1 PRHDT and CDR2 FYEKMQ (reference sequence). V lost 0 bases to trimming and J lost 10 bases; unmatched junction nucleotides: 8. The CDR3 DNA reads as TGTGCCAGCAGCTTAGGAGTAGCGGGATCTCCCGAGCAGTTCTTC. The encoded protein is CASSLGVAGSPEQFF.

This chain links TRBV7-2 with TRBJ2-7, with 11 bases fitting TRBD2. Trimming took 6 bases from V and 4 from J; bases not matched to a gene: 5. Germline CDR1 is SGHTA and CDR2 is FQGNSA. The CDR3 is made up of 14 amino acids. The CDR3 reads CASRKLAGVYEQYF. The CDR3 nucleotides read TGTGCCAGCAGAAAACTAGCGGGAGTTTACGAGCAGTACTTC.

Ten or more counts support this clonotype. The gene calls are TRBV20-1 and TRBJ1-5, with D uncertain. Germline loops: CDR1 DFQATT, CDR2 SNEGSKA (reference sequence). The CDR3 is made up of 15 amino acids. Trimming took 4 bases from V and 0 from J, leaving 13 bases between them. CDR3: CSATKALYSNQPQHF. The DNA of the CDR3 is TGCAGTGCTACGAAGGCACTTTATAGCAATCAGCCCCAGCATTTT.

The chain recombines TRBV5-1 with TRBJ1-1, with D possibly TRBD1 on 5 matching bases. Germline V lookup: CDR1 SGHRS, CDR2 YFSETQ. This CDR3 contains 14 residues. Trimming stripped 4 bases from V and 6 bases from J, with 16 bases between. The CDR3 DNA reads as TGCGCCAGCAGCCCGCTGGGGGGAAACTCTGAAGCTTTCTTT. Residues: CASSPLGGNSEAFF.

Sample share makes this clonotype medium-sized (0.01 to 0.1%). This sequence joins TRBV6-6 and TRBJ1-3; D is uncertain. The CDR3 totals 14 residues. Germline V lookup: CDR1 MNHNY, CDR2 SVGAGI (reference sequence). V was cut by 7 bases and J by 0 bases, with 10 bases left in between. The chain's CDR3 is CASTPGASGNTIYF. CDR3 DNA: TGTGCCAGCACCCCAGGCGCCTCTGGAAACACCATATATTTT.

This clonotype has more than one count but fewer than ten. This rearrangement joins TRBV20-1 to TRBJ2-7, with 10 bases lining up with TRBD2. Germline V lookup: CDR1 DFQATT, CDR2 SNEGSKA (reference sequence). This CDR3 spans 13 amino acids. With V trimmed by 4 bases and J by 4 bases, 4 bases remained unmatched. CDR3 sequence: CSATGAGGYEQYF. CDR3 DNA: TGCAGTGCTACGGGAGCGGGAGGGTACGAGCAGTACTTC.

This clonotype was detected ten times or more. The chain employs TRBV18 and TRBJ1-2, with D unclear. Deletions cut 3 bases from V and 3 bases from J, with 11 bases between. Germline values: CDR1 KGHSH, CDR2 LQKENI. There are 14 residues in the CDR3. The CDR3 loop reads CASSPEREYYGYTF. The CDR3 nucleotides read TGTGCCAGCTCACCCGAACGAGAGTACTATGGCTACACCTTC.

This rearrangement joins TRBV6-2 or TRBV6-3 to TRBJ1-5; 9 nucleotides align to TRBD1. With V trimmed by 2 bases and J by 7 bases, 12 bases remained unmatched. Germline V CDR1 and CDR2: MNHEY, SVGEGT. CDR3 size: 17 residues. CDR3 protein: CASSYPASGQGRQPQHF. The CDR3, as DNA: TGTGCCAGCAGTTACCCCGCCTCGGGACAGGGAAGGCAGCCCCAGCATTTT.

J is TRBJ2-1 and V is TRBV9; tentative D call: TRBD2 (5 bases). Germline V lookup: CDR1 SGDLS, CDR2 YYNGEE. CDR3 length: 17 amino acids. Trimming took 3 bases from V and 0 from J, leaving 16 bases between them. CDR3 nucleotide sequence: TGTGCCAGCAGCGGAGGCCCCAGTGGGAGCTCCTACAATGAGCAGTTCTTC. Encoded protein: CASSGGPSGSSYNEQFF.

This clonotype was observed many times. The rearrangement uses TRBV19 and TRBJ1-5; no clear D gene. Trimming took 4 bases from V and 0 from J, leaving 10 bases between them. The CDR3 loop spans 15 amino acids. The germline V gene encodes CDR1 LNHDA and CDR2 SQIVND (reference sequence). The CDR3 is CASSRALYSNQPQHF. CDR3 DNA sequence: TGTGCCAGTAGTAGGGCACTTTATAGCAATCAGCCCCAGCATTTT.

This clonotype was found a few times. V is TRBV29-1 and J is TRBJ1-3, with D possibly matching TRBD1 (5 bases). Trimming pared 3 bases from V and 2 bases from J, leaving 8 bases between. Germline assignment: CDR1 SQVTM and CDR2 ANQGSEA. The CDR3 spans 13 residues. Written as DNA, the CDR3 is TGCAGCGTTGATTCGGGGGCTGGAAACACCATATATTTT. Its translation: CSVDSGAGNTIYF.

Comment on this clonotype: A much larger clone sits a single nucleotide away, making a read error possible. The V and J genes are TRBV18 and TRBJ1-1; TRBD1 is a possible D gene (5 bases). There are 17 residues in the CDR3. Germline lookup yields CDR1 KGHSH and CDR2 LQKENI. In nucleotides, the CDR3 is TGTGTCAGCTCACCCCAGCAGGGAAGGAGGTCGTATAGTGAAGCTTTCTTT. Its protein is CVSSPQQGRRSYSEAFF.

This sequence joins TRBV7-9 and TRBJ2-2, with 7 bases matching TRBD1. V was clipped by 6 bases and J by 7 bases; unmatched bases: 20. The CDR3 totals 18 residues. CDR1 and CDR2 (germline): SEHNR, FQNEAQ (reference sequence). CDR3 coding DNA: TGTGCCAGCAGATTAAAGGGTTACGGGACAGCGTTGAGCGGGGAGCTGTTTTTT. Protein sequence: CASRLKGYGTALSGELFF. The variable domain in full, completed from reference TRBV7-9 and TRBJ2-2, reads DTGVSQNPRHKITKRGQNVTFRCDPISEHNRLYWYRQTLGQGPEFLTYFQNEAQLEKSRLLSDRFSAERPKGSFSTLEIQRTEQGDSAMYLCASRLKGYGTALSGELFFGEGSRLTVL.

This chain uses TRBV9 with TRBJ1-1, with D unclear. V lost 4 bases to trimming and J lost 2 bases, with 9 bases between them. The CDR3 contains 13 residues. In germline, CDR1 is SGDLS, CDR2 YYNGEE. CDR3 sequence reads: CASSRKSNTEAFF. The CDR3, as DNA: TGTGCCAGCAGCCGTAAGAGTAACACTGAAGCTTTCTTT.

This clonotype showed up many times. The chain links TRBV7-2 to TRBJ2-7, with D hard to call. The CDR3 is made up of 14 amino acids. Looked up from germline, CDR1 is SGHTA and CDR2 is FQGNSA. The V gene lost 5 bases and the J gene lost 0 bases, with 11 bases spanning the gap. CDR3 sequence reads: CASSRGVPSYEQYF. DNA of the CDR3: TGTGCCAGCAGCCGCGGTGTACCCTCCTACGAGCAGTACTTC.

This clonotype was seen ten or more times. V gene TRBV10-3 combines with J gene TRBJ2-3; 10 positions agree with TRBD2. The CDR3 has 16 amino acids. The germline CDR1 and CDR2 sequences are ENHRY and SYGVKD. The V and J ends lost 6 bases and 5 bases, in that order; junction bases with no gene match: 11. The CDR3 sequence: CAISLQSGGAQDTQYF. DNA of the CDR3: TGTGCCATCAGCCTCCAGAGCGGGGGGGCCCAAGATACGCAGTATTTT.

This clonotype was observed a few times. The DNA for the CDR3 is TGTGCCAGTAGTAGATTCTATGGCTACACCTTC. The encoded protein is CASSRFYGYTF. The gene calls are TRBV19 and TRBJ1-2, with D uncertain. This CDR3 is 11 amino acids long. Germline V CDR1 and CDR2: LNHDA, SQIVND (reference sequence). V lost 4 bases and J lost 4, with 4 bases in between.

This clonotype was observed a few times. The chain has TRBV2 and TRBJ1-1; D is undetermined. The CDR3 is made up of 12 amino acids. V was clipped by 5 bases and J by 3 bases, with 7 bases between them. Per germline, CDR1 SNHLY and CDR2 FYNNEI. Written as DNA, the CDR3 is TGTGCCAGCAGTCTCGGGCACACTGAAGCTTTCTTT. As protein: CASSLGHTEAFF.

The rearrangement uses TRBV5-1 and TRBJ2-2, with 10 bases identical to TRBD1. The V and J ends lost 6 bases and 4 bases, in that order; junction bases with no gene match: 3. The CDR3 is 14 amino acids. The germline V gene has CDR1 SGHRS and CDR2 YFSETQ. The CDR3 is CASTGQGGTGELFF. In nucleotides, the CDR3 is TGCGCCAGCACCGGACAGGGGGGCACCGGGGAGCTGTTTTTT.

In this sample, this clonotype turned up many times. The chain links TRBV30 to TRBJ2-2; no definite D call. This CDR3 has 17 amino acids. V lost 1 base and J lost 7, with 22 bases in between. CDR1 is GTSNPN, CDR2 SVGIG, per germline (reference sequence). The CDR3 spells CAWSGGWMAAHDGELFF. CDR3 in DNA: TGTGCCTGGAGTGGAGGTTGGATGGCGGCACATGACGGGGAGCTGTTTTTT.